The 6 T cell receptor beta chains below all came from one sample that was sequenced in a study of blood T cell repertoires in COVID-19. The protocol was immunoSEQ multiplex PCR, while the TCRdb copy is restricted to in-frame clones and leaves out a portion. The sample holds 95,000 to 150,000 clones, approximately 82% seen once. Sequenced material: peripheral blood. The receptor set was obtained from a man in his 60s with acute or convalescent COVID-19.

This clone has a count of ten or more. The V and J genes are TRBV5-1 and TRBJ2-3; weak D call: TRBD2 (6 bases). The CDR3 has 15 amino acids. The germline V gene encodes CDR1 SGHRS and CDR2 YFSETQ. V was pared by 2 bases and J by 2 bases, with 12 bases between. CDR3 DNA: TGCGCCAGCAGCTTTAATAGCGGCCCCACAGATACGCAGTATTTT. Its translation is CASSFNSGPTDTQYF.

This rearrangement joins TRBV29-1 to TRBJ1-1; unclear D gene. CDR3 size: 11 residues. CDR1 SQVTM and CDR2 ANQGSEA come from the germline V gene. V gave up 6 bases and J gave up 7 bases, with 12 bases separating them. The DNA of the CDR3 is TGCAGCGTGAAGACCGGACTTGAAGCTTTCTTT. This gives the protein CSVKTGLEAFF.

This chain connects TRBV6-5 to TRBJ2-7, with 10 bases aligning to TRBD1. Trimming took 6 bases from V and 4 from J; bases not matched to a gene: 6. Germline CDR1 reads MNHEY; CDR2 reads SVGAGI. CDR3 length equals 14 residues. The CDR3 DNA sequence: TGTGCCAGCAGACGGGACAGGGGTTCTTACGAGCAGTACTTC. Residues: CASRRDRGSYEQYF.

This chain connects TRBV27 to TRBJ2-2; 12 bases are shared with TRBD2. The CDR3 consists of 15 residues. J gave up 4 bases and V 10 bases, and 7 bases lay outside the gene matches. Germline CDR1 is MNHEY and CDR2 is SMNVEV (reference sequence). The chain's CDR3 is CATGASGRGTGELFF. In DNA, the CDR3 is TGTGCCACAGGGGCTAGCGGGAGGGGCACCGGGGAGCTGTTTTTT.

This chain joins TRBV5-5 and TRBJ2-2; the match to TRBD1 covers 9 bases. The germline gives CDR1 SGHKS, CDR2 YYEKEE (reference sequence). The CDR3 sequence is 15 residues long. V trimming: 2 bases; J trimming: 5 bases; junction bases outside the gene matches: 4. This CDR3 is CASSFTGGRTGELFF. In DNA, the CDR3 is TGTGCCAGCAGCTTCACAGGGGGCAGGACCGGGGAGCTGTTTTTT.

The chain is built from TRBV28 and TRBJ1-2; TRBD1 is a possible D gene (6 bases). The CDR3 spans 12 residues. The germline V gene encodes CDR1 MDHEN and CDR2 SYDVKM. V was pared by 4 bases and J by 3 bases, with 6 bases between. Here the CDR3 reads CASSYRDYGYTF. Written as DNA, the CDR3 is TGTGCCAGCAGTTACAGGGACTATGGCTACACCTTC.